The clone carrying this TCR beta chain was observed a few times. Researchers ran the PCR with 60 Vbeta and 13 Jbeta primers. Profiled with immunoSEQ multiplex PCR; TCRdb holds only in-frame clones, not every one. The sample has about 140,000 clones; 60% to 85% are singletons. These data are taken from a study of cytomegalovirus exposure and HLA in healthy donors. Overall study context: Of some 400 genotyped donors, roughly 81% grouped in the Caucasian-associated ancestry cluster.

J lost 6 bases, V lost 6 bases, and 8 bases had no gene match. The CDR3 has 13 residues. Germline V gene lookup returns CDR1 MNHEY and CDR2 SMNVEV (reference sequence). The rearrangement uses TRBV27 and TRBJ2-7; TRBD1 matches at 7 bases. Sequencing input: PBMCs. The clonotype comes from a man aged 30 to 45 in good health and CMV-seronegative. CDR3 sequence: CASSLMTGSEQYF. The CDR3 coding sequence is TGTGCCAGCAGCTTGATGACAGGGTCCGAGCAGTACTTC.